This T cell receptor beta chain came from a study of liver allograft versus peripheral blood T cells. Overall study: A comparison was made between T cell receptor repertoires in transplanted livers and those in recipients' peripheral blood.

TCRdb reprocessed the reads with MiXCR, giving one entry per CDR3 protein. The sample holds about 9,200 distinct CDR3 sequences, roughly 21% seen once. This clonotype showed up many times. This CDR3 is 14 amino acids long. Trimming cost V 2 bases and J 3 bases; bases outside gene matches: 4. The germline CDR1 and CDR2 sequences are SGHNT and YYREEE (reference sequence). J is TRBJ1-1 and V is TRBV5-4; 7 bases map to TRBD1. This clonotype was obtained from a human patient who had a liver transplant. Some T cells may possibly be graft donor cells. Here the CDR3 reads CASSFGQGDTEAFF. The CDR3 DNA reads as TGTGCCAGCAGCTTTGGGCAGGGGGACACTGAAGCTTTCTTT.